This TCR beta chain was observed in a study of cytomegalovirus exposure and HLA in healthy donors. PCR primers comprised 60 Vbeta and 13 Jbeta primers. Using immunoSEQ multiplex PCR, the repertoire was profiled, and TCRdb retains in-frame clones only, with some absent. The data contain over 100,000 clones, less than 80% of them singletons. This clone was detected only a few times. Per the germline V gene, CDR1 is MNHEY and CDR2 is SVGAGI. With 4 bases removed from V and 2 bases from J, the gap between germline ends came to 8 bases. The length of the CDR3 is 13 residues. The sequenced sample consisted of PBMCs. The gene calls are TRBV6-5 and TRBJ1-2; a possible D gene is TRBD1 (5 bases). This clonotype was obtained from a female donor in good health and CMV-seropositive. CDR3 nucleotide sequence: TGTGCCAGCAGTTGGGAGGGGAACTATGGCTACACCTTC. This encodes CASSWEGNYGYTF.